This T cell receptor (beta chain) was documented in a study of shared T cell receptors in the human thymus. The count of this clone is one. TCRdb's copy holds only in-frame clones and misses some; the assay was immunoSEQ multiplex PCR. In the table there are 600,000 to 900,000 clones, roughly 88% of which are singletons. CDR3 length: 14 amino acids. Trimming cost V 6 bases and J 2 bases, with 13 bases left between them. Germline V CDR1 and CDR2: MNHEY, SVGAGI. The sample was also linked to a second study, of human thymus T cells.

This TCR was sampled from a girl under three years old with a congenital heart defect. V gene TRBV6-5 combines with J gene TRBJ1-2; D is unresolved. The sample consisted of thymocytes. The CDR3, as DNA: TGTGCCAGCAGGGGGAGCCTTTTAAACTATGGCTACACCTTC. It codes for CASRGSLLNYGYTF.